This TCR beta chain comes out of a study of shared clonotypes between healthy human individuals. Overall study context: Ranging from 18 to 49 in age, donors were two women and a few men.

Using immunoSEQ multiplex PCR, the repertoire was profiled, and TCRdb retains in-frame clones only, with some absent. This table has roughly 700,000 clones, around 67% appearing once. The CDR3 contains 13 residues. V dropped 4 bases and J dropped 5; count of bases not matched to a gene: 3. Germline values: CDR1 SQVTM, CDR2 ANQGSEA. The genes are TRBV29-1 and TRBJ1-4, with 8 bases that match TRBD1. The clonotype was recovered from a woman in her 30s in good health. What was sequenced was memory CD4+ T cells sorted from blood. This sample's subset: CD45RA-negative fraction. CDR3 coding DNA: TGCAGCGTTGGCCAGGGGGCAAATGAAAAACTGTTTTTT. Protein sequence: CSVGQGANEKLFF. Drawing the rest from reference TRBV29-1 and TRBJ1-4, the complete variable domain is SAVISQKPSRDICQRGTSLTIQCQVDSQVTMMFWYRQQPGQSLTLIATANQGSEATYESGFVIDKFPISRPNLTFSTLTVSNMSPEDSSIYLCSVGQGANEKLFFGSGTQLSVL.